These T cell receptor beta chains were read from a single sample in a study of blood T cell repertoires in COVID-19. The table came from immunoSEQ multiplex PCR; TCRdb's copy has only in-frame clones and leaves some out. The sample consists of approximately 340,000 clones, over 70% of them appearing once. Sequencing was done on a sample of peripheral blood. All receptors derive from a man aged 25 to 40 with active or convalescent COVID-19. Both conserved end residues are part of each CDR3. A D gene is named only where the DNA matches it firmly. Clone size is shown for a subset of rows, as once, few, many or a class of expanded clone.

>TRBJ2-2|-|TRBV2|-
TGTGCCAGCACCCTAAGGGGCACCGGGGAGCTGTTTTTT
CASTLRGTGELFF
>TRBJ2-3|TRBD2|TRBV11-3|-
TGTGCCAGCAGCGTGGACGGGGGGGCCGCAGATACGCAGTATTTT
CASSVDGGAADTQYF
>TRBJ1-5|TRBD1|TRBV6-5|-
TGTGCCAGCAGTCGCCGGGACAGGGCGGGCCAGCATTTT
CASSRRDRAGQHF
>TRBJ2-2|-|TRBV12-3/TRBV12-4|once
TGTGCCAGCAGTTTTAGAAACACCGGGGAGCTGTTTTTT
CASSFRNTGELFF
>TRBJ2-2|TRBD1|TRBV19|-
TGTGCCAGTAGTACCCTAATGACAGGGCTCACCGGGGAGCTGTTTTTT
CASSTLMTGLTGELFF
>TRBJ2-7|-|TRBV12-3/TRBV12-4|-
TGTGCCAGCAGTTTAGACAGGACCTACGAGCAGTACTTC
CASSLDRTYEQYF
>TRBJ1-3|-|TRBV9|-
TGTGCCAGCAGCGTGGACACTGGAAACACCATATATTTT
CASSVDTGNTIYF
>TRBJ1-2|-|TRBV14|-
TGTGCCAGCAGCCAAGATCGGTTGTGGGGGCGCGAAAATGGCTACACCTTC
CASSQDRLWGRENGYTF
>TRBJ1-1|-|TRBV6-5|-
TGTGCCAGCAGTTATTACAGGGTGAACACTGAAGCTTTCTTT
CASSYYRVNTEAFF
>TRBJ2-7|-|TRBV7-8|-
TGTGCCAGCAGCCTATCACGGGGAGCTTTCTACGAGCAGTACTTC
CASSLSRGAFYEQYF
>TRBJ1-6|-|TRBV24-1|-
TGTGCCACCGTCCCCTATAACAGCTCCTATAATTCACCCCTCCACTTT
CATVPYNSSYNSPLHF
>TRBJ2-2|TRBD2|TRBV7-6|-
TGTGCCAGCAGCTTAGAGGGCGGGAGGAACACCGGGGAGCTGTTTTTT
CASSLEGGRNTGELFF
>TRBJ2-3|TRBD2|TRBV19|-
TGTGCCAGTAGTATTGACGCTAGCGGGAGCACAGATACGCAGTATTTT
CASSIDASGSTDTQYF
>TRBJ2-6|-|TRBV2|-
TGTGCCAGCAGTGGGTCAGGGGTACCTGGGGCCAACGTCCTGACTTTC
CASSGSGVPGANVLTF
>TRBJ2-2|TRBD1|TRBV13|-
TGTGCCAGCAGCCTAGAGGTGGACAGGGGCGGGGAGCTGTTTTTT
CASSLEVDRGGELFF
>TRBJ1-5|-|TRBV27|-
TGTGCCAGCAGCCCGGGAGGGCAGCCCCAGCATTTT
CASSPGGQPQHF
>TRBJ2-5|-|TRBV11-2|-
TGTGCCAGCAGCCCGAGGTGGGGAGTTGGGGAGACCCAGTACTTC
CASSPRWGVGETQYF
>TRBJ1-3|-|TRBV14|-
TGTGCCAGCAGCCAAGCCGCGGGCTCTGGAAACACCATATATTTT
CASSQAAGSGNTIYF
>TRBJ2-2|-|TRBV28|-
TGTGCCAGCAGTTTGCGGGGATTCACCGGGGAGCTGTTTTTT
CASSLRGFTGELFF
>TRBJ1-2|-|TRBV28|-
TGTGCCAGCAGTCCCCCCCGGGGGGGAATGAGCTATGGCTACACCTTC
CASSPPRGGMSYGYTF
>TRBJ1-3|TRBD1|TRBV10-1|-
TGCGCCAGGCACGGACAGGGAACATCTGGAAACACCATATATTTT
CARHGQGTSGNTIYF
>TRBJ1-2|TRBD1|TRBV7-2|few
TGTGCCACCCAGACAGGGGCAAACTATGGCTACACCTTC
CATQTGANYGYTF
>TRBJ1-2|-|TRBV28|-
TGTGCCAGCAGTCCCACCTACATATGGGCTAATCCCCTTCAGTATGGCTACACCTTC
CASSPTYIWANPLQYGYTF
>TRBJ1-2|TRBD1|TRBV27|-
TGTGCCAGCTCTCCAGGGGGCGCCGACTATGGCTACACCTTC
CASSPGGADYGYTF
>TRBJ2-1|TRBD2|TRBV9|-
TGTGCCAGCAGCGTAGGGCTTTCTAGCGGTTACAATGAGCAGTTCTTC
CASSVGLSSGYNEQFF
>TRBJ2-5|-|TRBV14|-
TGTGCCAGCAGCCAAGAGGGGAGGGAGACCCAGTACTTC
CASSQEGRETQYF
>TRBJ2-6|TRBD1|TRBV3-1/TRBV3-2|-
TGTGCCAGCAGCCTCGACAGGGATGGGGGCTCTGGGGCCAACGTCCTGACTTTC
CASSLDRDGGSGANVLTF
>TRBJ1-6|TRBD1|TRBV3-1/TRBV3-2|-
TGTGCCAGCAGCCTAGGGACAGATAATTCACCCCTCCACTTT
CASSLGTDNSPLHF
>TRBJ2-3|-|TRBV9|once
TGTGCCAGCAGCGTAGGAGTTGGCGGCACTAGCACAGATACGCAGTATTTT
CASSVGVGGTSTDTQYF
>TRBJ1-1|-|TRBV11-3|-
TGTGCCAGCAGCTTAGTTAGGGGTAGCACTGAAGCTTTCTTT
CASSLVRGSTEAFF
>TRBJ2-3|-|TRBV29-1|-
TGCAGCGTTGCCCGGCGGGTTGGCACGCAGTATTTT
CSVARRVGTQYF
>TRBJ1-1|-|TRBV30|-
TGTGCCTGGACCACGGGGGGTGAAGCTTTCTTT
CAWTTGGEAFF
>TRBJ2-7|-|TRBV28|-
TGTGCCAGCAGTTTACGGTCAGGGGCCCCCTACGAGCAGTACTTC
CASSLRSGAPYEQYF
>TRBJ2-2|-|TRBV5-1|-
TGCGCCAGCAGCTTGGGGTATTCCGGCGGGGAGCTGTTTTTT
CASSLGYSGGELFF
>TRBJ1-6|-|TRBV21-1|-
TGTGCCAGCAGCAAGGAAGGGGCCCTCCACTTT
CASSKEGALHF
>TRBJ2-7|-|TRBV12-3/TRBV12-4|-
TGTGCCAGCAGTTTGGACAGGCGGGGCGAGCAGTACTTC
CASSLDRRGEQYF
>TRBJ2-7|TRBD1|TRBV19|-
TGTGCCAACCCACTTCCCCCCCCTTTCTCAGGACAGGGACTCTACGAGCAGTACTTC
CANPLPPPFSGQGLYEQYF
>TRBJ1-5|-|TRBV28|-
TGTGCCAGCAGCCTGGCGGGGGGCAATCAGCCCCAGCATTTT
CASSLAGGNQPQHF
>TRBJ2-1|TRBD2|TRBV2|-
TGTGCCAGCAGCGGGGGACTAGCGATCAATGAGCAGTTCTTC
CASSGGLAINEQFF
>TRBJ2-7|-|TRBV4-1|-
TGCGCCAGCAGCCAAGATATCGCAGGCCACTACGAGCAGTACTTC
CASSQDIAGHYEQYF
>TRBJ1-1|-|TRBV5-1|-
TGCGCCAGCAGCTTGGCCGGCGGAATGAACACTGAAGCTTTCTTT
CASSLAGGMNTEAFF